The following is a TCR beta chain sequence with its context. Its antigen is unidentified. The data were taken from a study of glioma-infiltrating T cells after dendritic cell vaccination. This CDR3 region has 14 residues. Per the germline V gene, CDR1 is SGHVS and CDR2 is FQNEAQ. The V end lost 5 bases, the J end lost 3 bases, and 14 bases lay between the germline ends. Findings and caveats of the study: Higher TCR clonality did not directly relate to longer survival.

Method: immunoSEQ multiplex PCR; TCRdb's copy keeps in-frame clones and lacks some. In the table there are 90,000 to 110,000 clones, around 90% of which are singletons. This sample's time point: after dendritic cell vaccination, including at tumor progression/relapse. This chain joins TRBV7-8 and TRBJ2-7; perhaps TRBD1 as D (5 bases). This TCR was sampled from a human donor with glioblastoma. Material: blood, obtained after dendritic cell vaccination. This chain's CDR3 is CASSPTTGIYEQYF. The CDR3 DNA reads TGTGCCAGCAGCCCCACCACAGGAATCTACGAGCAGTACTTC.